Shown below are 14 T cell receptor beta chains from a single sample sequenced in a study of cytomegalovirus exposure and HLA in healthy donors (dated by TCRdb to 2015 to 2018). The receptor library was made with the immunoSEQ multiplex PCR assay. For the multiplex PCR, a mixture combining 60 forward primers for TCR Vbeta segments and 13 reverse primers for TCR Jbeta segments was used. Held by TCRdb, this immuneACCESS table contains in-frame sequences only and omits some clones. Under half of the omission traces to an unresolved V gene where checked; the cause of the rest is unknown. The sample table lists around 280,000 clones, approximately 90% of them with a count of one. Roughly 2.1% of the sample is held by the ten biggest clonotypes. Sequencing was carried out using PBMCs. The receptor source for this set is a woman between 18 and 29 years old in good health and CMV-seronegative.

This clone was seen once. The rearrangement links TRBV5-3 to TRBJ2-1; 12 positions match TRBD1. TRBV5-3 is flagged as an ORF with uncertain function. With V trimmed by 4 bases and J by 6 bases, 8 bases remained unmatched. The CDR3 extends over 16 amino acids. CDR3 in DNA: TGTGCCAGAAGCCCTCGACCGGGACAGGGGGCCAATGAGCAGTTCTTC. It translates to CARSPRPGQGANEQFF.

The chain joins TRBV30 to TRBJ1-2; D is uncertain. CDR3 length: 13 residues. Germline V gives CDR1 GTSNPN, CDR2 SVGIG (reference sequence). The germline V and J ends were trimmed by 0 bases and 5 bases, with 10 bases remaining between them. This CDR3 is CAWSVPRGYGYTF. The CDR3 DNA reads TGTGCCTGGAGTGTACCGCGAGGGTATGGCTACACCTTC.

The rearrangement joins TRBV19 to TRBJ1-5, with TRBD1 as a possible D gene (5 bases). Per the germline V gene, CDR1 is LNHDA and CDR2 is SQIVND (reference sequence). This CDR3 contains 13 residues. Trimming took off 1 base at V and 10 bases at J, with 11 bases between the two ends. The CDR3 loop reads CASSIGGGGPQHF. The CDR3 coding sequence is TGTGCCAGTAGTATAGGGGGGGGTGGACCCCAGCATTTT.

Comments on this clone: The same CDR3 also results from other DNA sequences found in this sample. The chain links TRBV9 to TRBJ2-5; TRBD2 matches 12 bases. V gave up 0 bases and J gave up 8 bases; unmatched junction bases: 14. CDR1 is SGDLS, CDR2 YYNGEE, per germline. CDR3 length: 18 amino acids. The CDR3 nucleotides are TGTGCCAGCAGCGTAGGTGCTAGCGGGGGGGGACCGGGGGAAACCCAGTACTTC. Amino acid sequence: CASSVGASGGGPGETQYF.

The rearrangement links TRBV12-5 to TRBJ2-2; D is undetermined. V dropped 2 bases and J dropped 1 base, with 8 bases sitting between them. Germline V gives CDR1 LGHNT, CDR2 FRNRAP. The CDR3 sequence is 15 residues long. CDR3 coding DNA: TGTGCTAGTGGTTTGCTACCCGGGAACACCGGGGAGCTGTTTTTT. It codes for CASGLLPGNTGELFF.

The chain links TRBV5-1 to TRBJ1-4; TRBD1 matches 9 bases. This CDR3 contains 16 residues. The germline V gene encodes CDR1 SGHRS and CDR2 YFSETQ. J was trimmed by 7 bases and V by 4 bases; bases with no gene match: 11. CDR3 amino acids: CASSPSLGTGREKLFF. Here the CDR3 DNA reads TGCGCCAGCAGCCCGTCTCTCGGGACAGGGCGTGAAAAACTGTTTTTT.

CDR3 residues: CASSSGSTYEQYF. CDR3 in DNA: TGTGCCAGCAGCTCAGGGTCGACCTACGAGCAGTACTTC. The chain has TRBV7-8 and TRBJ2-7; tentative D call: TRBD1 (5 bases). The CDR3 has 13 residues. Germline V lookup: CDR1 SGHVS, CDR2 FQNEAQ. Trimming pared 4 bases from V and 2 bases from J, leaving 9 bases between.

This clone has more than one count but fewer than ten. The chain has TRBV6-1 and TRBJ1-2; D may be TRBD1 (6 bases). Germline lookup yields CDR1 MNHNS and CDR2 SASEGT. With 6 bases removed from V and 11 bases from J, the gap between germline ends came to 19 bases. The CDR3 totals 13 residues. CDR3 DNA: TGTGCCAGCAGCGGACAGAGAACATCAGATTACACCTTC. Protein sequence: CASSGQRTSDYTF.

The rearrangement joins TRBV10-1 to TRBJ2-1; a possible D gene is TRBD1 (6 bases). The ends were cut back, 4 bases at V and 10 bases at J, with 17 bases in the middle. Germline CDR1 and CDR2: WNHNN and SYGVQD (reference sequence). The CDR3 extends over 14 amino acids. CDR3: CASSGHRVGVEQFF. CDR3 in DNA: TGCGCCAGCAGTGGTCACAGGGTTGGAGTGGAGCAGTTCTTC.

This clone has a single count. The rearrangement links TRBV7-8 to TRBJ1-5; perhaps TRBD1 as D (6 bases). Trimming cost V 2 bases and J 6 bases, with 11 bases left between them. The CDR3 runs 14 residues. CDR1 and CDR2 from the germline V gene are SGHVS and FQNEAQ. The DNA for the CDR3 is TGTGCCAGCAGCTTAAACAGGGAGAGTCAGCCCCAGCATTTT. Translating it yields CASSLNRESQPQHF.

This chain uses TRBV5-4 with TRBJ2-5, with D possibly being TRBD1 (6 bases). The V gene's germline CDR1 is SGHNT and CDR2 YYREEE (reference sequence). The CDR3 sequence is 14 residues long. The V and J ends lost 0 bases and 5 bases respectively, with 11 bases between them. CDR3 sequence reads: CASSLGFRGETQYF. CDR3 coding DNA: TGTGCCAGCAGCTTGGGGTTTAGGGGGGAGACCCAGTACTTC. Variable domain in full (rest from reference TRBV5-4 and TRBJ2-5): ETGVTQSPTHLIKTRGQQVTLRCSSQSGHNTVSWYQQALGQGPQFIFQYYREEENGRGNFPPRFSGLQFPNYSSELNVNALELDDSALYLCASSLGFRGETQYFGPGTRLLVL.

The CDR3 here is CAISESGTGVAKNIQYF. In DNA, the CDR3 is TGTGCCATCAGTGAGTCGGGGACAGGGGTTGCGAAAAACATTCAGTACTTC. The rearrangement joins TRBV10-3 to TRBJ2-4; 10 bases line up with TRBD1. This CDR3 has 17 amino acids. Unmatched junction bases numbered 6, after V lost 0 bases and J lost 4 bases. Germline lookup yields CDR1 ENHRY and CDR2 SYGVKD.

The chain is built from TRBV7-6 and TRBJ1-4; a weak D match, TRBD1 (6 bases). The CDR3 consists of 16 residues. The V end was cut by 5 bases, the J end by 2 bases, with 15 bases between. The V gene's germline CDR1 is SGHVS and CDR2 FNYEAQ. CDR3 amino acids: CASSPLDGGTNEKLFF. CDR3 DNA sequence: TGTGCCAGCAGCCCATTGGATGGGGGCACTAATGAAAAACTGTTTTTT.

This chain links TRBV29-1 with TRBJ2-5, with D tentatively TRBD2 (5 bases). The CDR3 totals 18 residues. Germline loops: CDR1 SQVTM, CDR2 ANQGSEA. V was shortened by 2 bases and J by 2 bases, with 24 bases between the two germline ends. Written as DNA, the CDR3 is TGCAGCGTTGAATTTTTCCTCAGCTCCGGACTGGAACAAGAGACCCAGTACTTC. It yields the protein CSVEFFLSSGLEQETQYF. Combining the CDR3 with reference TRBV29-1 and TRBJ2-5 gives the whole variable domain SAVISQKPSRDICQRGTSLTIQCQVDSQVTMMFWYRQQPGQSLTLIATANQGSEATYESGFVIDKFPISRPNLTFSTLTVSNMSPEDSSIYLCSVEFFLSSGLEQETQYFGPGTRLLVL.